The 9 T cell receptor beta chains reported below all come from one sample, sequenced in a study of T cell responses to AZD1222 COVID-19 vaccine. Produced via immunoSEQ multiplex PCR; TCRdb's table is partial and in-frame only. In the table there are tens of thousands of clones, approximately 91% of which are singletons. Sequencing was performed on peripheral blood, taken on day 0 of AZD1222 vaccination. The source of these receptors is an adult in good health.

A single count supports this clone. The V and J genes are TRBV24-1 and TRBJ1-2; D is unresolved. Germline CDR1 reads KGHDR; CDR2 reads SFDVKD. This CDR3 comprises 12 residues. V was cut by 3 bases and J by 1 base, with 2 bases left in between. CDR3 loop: CATSDRNYGYTF. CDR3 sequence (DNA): TGTGCCACCAGTGATCGTAACTATGGCTACACCTTC.

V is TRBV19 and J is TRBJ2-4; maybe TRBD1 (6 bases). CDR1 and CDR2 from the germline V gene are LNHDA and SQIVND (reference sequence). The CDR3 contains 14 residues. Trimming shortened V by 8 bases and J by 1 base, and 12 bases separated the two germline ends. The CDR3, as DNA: TGTGCCAGTTATGTCGACAGGGCCAAAAACATTCAGTACTTC. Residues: CASYVDRAKNIQYF.

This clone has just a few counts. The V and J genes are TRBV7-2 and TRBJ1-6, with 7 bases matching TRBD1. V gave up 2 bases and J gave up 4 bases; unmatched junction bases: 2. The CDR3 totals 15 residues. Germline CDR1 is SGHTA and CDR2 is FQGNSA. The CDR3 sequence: CASSLRQGYNSPLHF. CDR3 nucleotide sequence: TGTGCCAGCAGCTTACGACAGGGTTATAATTCACCCCTCCACTTT.

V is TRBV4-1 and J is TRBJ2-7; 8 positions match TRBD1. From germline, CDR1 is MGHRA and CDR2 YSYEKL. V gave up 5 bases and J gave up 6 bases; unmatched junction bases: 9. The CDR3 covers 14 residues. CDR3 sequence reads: CASSAQDREGEQYF. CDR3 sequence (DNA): TGCGCCAGCAGCGCCCAGGACAGGGAAGGCGAGCAGTACTTC.

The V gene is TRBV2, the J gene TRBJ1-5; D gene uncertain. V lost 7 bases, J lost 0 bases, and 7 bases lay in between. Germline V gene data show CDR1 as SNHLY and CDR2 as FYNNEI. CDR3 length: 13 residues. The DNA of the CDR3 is TGTGCCAGCAAATTGAATAGCAATCAGCCCCAGCATTTT. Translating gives CASKLNSNQPQHF.

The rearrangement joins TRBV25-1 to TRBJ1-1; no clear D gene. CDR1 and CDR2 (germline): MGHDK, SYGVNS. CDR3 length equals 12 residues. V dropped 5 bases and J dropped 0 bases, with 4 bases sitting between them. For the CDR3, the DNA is TGTGCCAGCAGTCTAATGAACACTGAAGCTTTCTTT. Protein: CASSLMNTEAFF.

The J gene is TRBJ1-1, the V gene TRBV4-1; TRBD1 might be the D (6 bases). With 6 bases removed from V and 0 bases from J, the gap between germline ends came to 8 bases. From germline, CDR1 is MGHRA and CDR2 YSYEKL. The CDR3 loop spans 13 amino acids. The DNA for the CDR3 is TGCGCCAGCAGTGGGGGCCTGAACACTGAAGCTTTCTTT. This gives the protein CASSGGLNTEAFF.

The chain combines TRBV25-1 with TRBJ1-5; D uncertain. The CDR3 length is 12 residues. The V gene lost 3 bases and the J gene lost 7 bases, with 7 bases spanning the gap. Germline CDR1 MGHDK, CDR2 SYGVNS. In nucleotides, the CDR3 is TGTGCCAGCAGTGAGGGGTACCAGCCCCAGCATTTT. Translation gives CASSEGYQPQHF.

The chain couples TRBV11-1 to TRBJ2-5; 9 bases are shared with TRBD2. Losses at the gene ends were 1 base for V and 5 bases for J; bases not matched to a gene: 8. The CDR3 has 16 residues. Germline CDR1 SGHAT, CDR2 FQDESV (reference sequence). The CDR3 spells CASSLELGGGAETQYF. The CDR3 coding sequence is TGTGCCAGCAGCTTAGAATTAGGCGGGGGGGCCGAGACCCAGTACTTC.